This T cell receptor (beta chain) appears in the sequencing data of a study of CD8 T cells in Susac syndrome. RNA totalling about 0.45 to 1 ug underwent reverse transcription with random hexamers. The amplification used immunoSEQ multiplex PCR on TCR beta CDR3; it spanned 54 Vbeta and 13 Jbeta. TCRdb recomputed calls from the immunoSEQ multiplex PCR reads with MiXCR, one row per CDR3 protein. Among about 150,000 distinct CDR3 sequences listed, about 95% were seen once. In blood CD8+ and CD4+ T cells, TCR beta underwent sequencing. Stable or active relapsing-remitting multiple sclerosis, untreated and meeting revised McDonald criteria, defined the controls. The CD8+ and CD4+ T cells were isolated magnetically using a negative isolation approach, whereas the TEMRA cells were enriched by FACS. Unmatched junction bases numbered 2, after V lost 0 bases and J lost 11 bases. CDR3 size: 12 residues. From germline, CDR1 is SGHKS and CDR2 YYEKEE (reference sequence).

The receptor's source is a human donor with multiple sclerosis. This chain uses TRBV5-5 with TRBJ1-2, with 9 positions matching TRBD1. The sample consisted of CD8+ T cells from PBMCs. The CDR3 sequence: CASSLGDRVYTF. The CDR3 DNA follows: TGTGCCAGCAGCTTGGGGGACAGGGTTTACACCTTC.